These 8 T cell receptor beta chains were all obtained from the same sample, sequenced in a study of blood T cell repertoires in COVID-19. Assay used: immunoSEQ multiplex PCR; TCRdb lists only in-frame clones, some missing. The sample holds 200,000 or so clones, approximately 90% seen once. Sequencing used peripheral blood. The receptors shown here come from a man between 60 and 75 years old with COVID-19, enrolled during active disease.

The J gene is TRBJ2-2, the V gene TRBV19; 8 bases agree with TRBD2. V shed 11 bases, J shed 1 base, and the junction held 3 bases outside the gene matches. This CDR3 contains 13 residues. The V gene's germline CDR1 is LNHDA and CDR2 SQIVND (reference sequence). The CDR3 region is CAATSGNTGELFF. The CDR3 DNA follows: TGTGCCGCCACTAGCGGGAACACCGGGGAGCTGTTTTTT.

V usage is TRBV23-1 and J usage is TRBJ1-2; D uncertain. TRBV23-1 is marked as an open reading frame, function uncertain. The CDR3 consists of 13 residues. The germline V and J ends were trimmed by 3 bases and 14 bases, with 19 bases remaining between them. The CDR3 region has the DNA TGCGCCAGCAGTCAGCCCCATAGCCCTCCGGGGACCTTC. Translated: CASSQPHSPPGTF.

A word on this clone: The sample contains more than one DNA sequence encoding this CDR3. This rearrangement joins TRBV24-1 to TRBJ2-1, with 8 nucleotides matching TRBD2. Germline V gives CDR1 KGHDR, CDR2 SFDVKD. Trimming at V came to 3 bases and at J to 0 bases, leaving 3 bases not matched to a gene. The CDR3 is made up of 16 amino acids. This CDR3 is CATSDPGTSSYNEQFF. DNA for the CDR3: TGTGCCACCAGTGATCCCGGGACTAGCTCCTACAATGAGCAGTTCTTC.

The V gene is TRBV10-1, the J gene TRBJ2-1; 10 positions match TRBD2. The germline CDR1 and CDR2 sequences are WNHNN and SYGVQD (reference sequence). The CDR3 contains 14 residues. With V trimmed by 10 bases and J by 6 bases, 9 bases remained unmatched. The DNA for the CDR3 is TGCGCCACCTCTAGCGGGGGACAAGTCAATGAGCAGTTCTTC. This encodes CATSSGGQVNEQFF.

The chain links TRBV9 to TRBJ2-2; D is perhaps TRBD1 (6 bases). Trimming removed 0 bases at V and 4 bases at J, with 10 bases between. The CDR3 totals 15 residues. The V gene's germline CDR1 is SGDLS and CDR2 YYNGEE. The CDR3 DNA reads as TGTGCCAGCAGCGTAGACAGGGCGACCACCGGGGAGCTGTTTTTT. It yields the protein CASSVDRATTGELFF.

CDR3 in amino acids: CASSELDTGELFF. Written as DNA, the CDR3 is TGTGCCAGCAGTGAATTAGACACCGGGGAGCTGTTTTTT. The genes are TRBV25-1 and TRBJ2-2; no definite D call. V shed 1 base and J shed 3 bases, with 3 bases lying between them. The CDR3 loop spans 13 amino acids. The germline gives CDR1 MGHDK, CDR2 SYGVNS.

This rearrangement joins TRBV5-1 to TRBJ2-7; no clear D. The CDR3 has 13 residues. V dropped 5 bases and J dropped 3 bases, with 12 bases sitting between them. The germline V gene has CDR1 SGHRS and CDR2 YFSETQ. This CDR3 reads CASRLDTYYEQYF. As DNA, the CDR3 is TGCGCCAGCAGGTTAGACACGTACTACGAGCAGTACTTC.

This chain connects TRBV2 to TRBJ2-3; 9 nucleotides align to TRBD2. CDR1 and CDR2 from the germline V gene are SNHLY and FYNNEI. This CDR3 is built from 17 residues. Trimming removed 2 bases from V and 1 base from J; junction bases left unmatched: 7. The CDR3 is CASSESETSGGTDTQYF. The CDR3 DNA is TGTGCCAGCAGTGAATCTGAGACTAGCGGAGGCACAGATACGCAGTATTTT.